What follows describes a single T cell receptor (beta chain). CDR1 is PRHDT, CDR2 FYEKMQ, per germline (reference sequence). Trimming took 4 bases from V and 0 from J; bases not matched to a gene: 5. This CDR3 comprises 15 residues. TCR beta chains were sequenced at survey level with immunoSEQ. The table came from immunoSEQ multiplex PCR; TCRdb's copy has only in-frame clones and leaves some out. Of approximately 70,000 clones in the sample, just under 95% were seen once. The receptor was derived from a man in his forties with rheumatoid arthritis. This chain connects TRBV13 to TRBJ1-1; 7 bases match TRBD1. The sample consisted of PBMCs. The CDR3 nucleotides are TGTGCCAGCAGCTCAAACAGGGGAATGAACACTGAAGCTTTCTTT. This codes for CASSSNRGMNTEAFF.